Reported below is one T cell receptor beta chain. TCRdb re-called the 5' RACE reads with MiXCR, one entry per CDR3 protein. Here the sample spans roughly 720,000 distinct CDR3 sequences, roughly 20% being singletons. This sample was taken from a study of identical twins. The CDR3 runs 15 residues. V dropped 6 bases and J dropped 10; count of bases not matched to a gene: 12. These data also formed part of another study, on T cells expressing NK-cell markers. That report adds: Sorting was restricted to alpha-beta TCR T cells by an anti-gamma-delta TCR antibody in several experiments.

Sequenced input: PBMCs. This clonotype was obtained from a woman between 18 and 30 years old in good health. The V call is TRBV12-3 or TRBV12-4, the J call TRBJ1-4, with 9 bases matching TRBD1. The CDR3 DNA sequence: TGTGCCAGCAGGTCTCCCGGGACAGGGAGCCGAAAACTGTTTTTT. It specifies CASRSPGTGSRKLFF.